This T cell receptor (beta chain) appears in the sequencing data of a study of shared clonotypes between healthy human individuals. Comment on this clone: The antigen is undetermined.

The table came from immunoSEQ multiplex PCR; TCRdb's copy has only in-frame clones and leaves some out. Of some 1 million clones in the sample, approximately 70% were seen once. Participating donors were healthy, HIV-negative adults free of recent acute infections or vaccinations. Findings and caveats of the study: Sequencing depth was a factor that was expected to affect clonotype sharing among donors.

CDR3 length: 15 amino acids. Trimming took 5 bases from V and 5 from J; bases not matched to a gene: 8. Germline CDR1 and CDR2: SGHTA and FQGNSA. This TCR came from a man aged 18 to 30 in good health. The chain uses TRBV7-2 and TRBJ2-2; 7 bases agree with TRBD1. The sample consisted of memory CD4+ T cells sorted from blood. Regarding subset: CD45RA-negative fraction. The CDR3 loop reads CASSARKGATGELFF. In nucleotides, the CDR3 is TGTGCCAGCAGCGCACGTAAGGGGGCAACCGGGGAGCTGTTTTTT.